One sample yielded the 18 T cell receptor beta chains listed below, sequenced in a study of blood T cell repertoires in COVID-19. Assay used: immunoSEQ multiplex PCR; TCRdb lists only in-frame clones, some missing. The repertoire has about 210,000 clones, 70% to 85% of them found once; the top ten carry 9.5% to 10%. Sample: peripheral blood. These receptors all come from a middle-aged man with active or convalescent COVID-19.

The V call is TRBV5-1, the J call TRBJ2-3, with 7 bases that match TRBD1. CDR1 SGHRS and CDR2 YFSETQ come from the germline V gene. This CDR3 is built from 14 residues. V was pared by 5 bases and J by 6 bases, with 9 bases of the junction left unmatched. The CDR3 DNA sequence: TGCGCCAGCAGGGTTACAGGGGCTTTCGATACGCAGTATTTT. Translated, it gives CASRVTGAFDTQYF.

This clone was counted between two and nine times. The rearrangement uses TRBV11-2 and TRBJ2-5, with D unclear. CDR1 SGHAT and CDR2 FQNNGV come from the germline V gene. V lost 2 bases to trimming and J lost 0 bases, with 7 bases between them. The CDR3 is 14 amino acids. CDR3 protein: CASSLSVHQETQYF. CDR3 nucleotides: TGTGCCAGCAGCTTATCGGTACACCAAGAGACCCAGTACTTC.

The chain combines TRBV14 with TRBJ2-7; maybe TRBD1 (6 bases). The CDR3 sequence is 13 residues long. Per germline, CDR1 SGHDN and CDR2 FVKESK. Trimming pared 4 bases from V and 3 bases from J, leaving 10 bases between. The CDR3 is CASSRRGGYEQYF. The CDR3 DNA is TGTGCCAGCAGCCGACGAGGGGGCTACGAGCAGTACTTC.

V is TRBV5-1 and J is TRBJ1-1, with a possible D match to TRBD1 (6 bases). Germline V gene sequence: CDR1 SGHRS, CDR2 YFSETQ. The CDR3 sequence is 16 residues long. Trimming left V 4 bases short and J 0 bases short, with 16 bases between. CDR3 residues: CASSLLRGSMNTEAFF. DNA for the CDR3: TGCGCCAGCAGCCTCCTCAGGGGATCCATGAACACTGAAGCTTTCTTT.

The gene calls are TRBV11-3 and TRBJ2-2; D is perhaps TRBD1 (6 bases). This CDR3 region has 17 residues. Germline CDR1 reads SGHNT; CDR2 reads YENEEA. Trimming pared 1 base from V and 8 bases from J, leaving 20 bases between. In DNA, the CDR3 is TGTGCCAGCAGCTTAGCAGGAGACAGGACTGGAAGGGGGGAGCTGTTTTTT. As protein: CASSLAGDRTGRGELFF.

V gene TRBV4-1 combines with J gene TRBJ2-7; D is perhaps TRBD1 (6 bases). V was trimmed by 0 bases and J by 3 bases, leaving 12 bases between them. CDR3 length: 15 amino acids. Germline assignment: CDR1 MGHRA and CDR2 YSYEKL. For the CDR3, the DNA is TGCGCCAGCAGCCAAGATGCCTGGGGGCGCTACGAGCAGTACGTC. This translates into CASSQDAWGRYEQYV.

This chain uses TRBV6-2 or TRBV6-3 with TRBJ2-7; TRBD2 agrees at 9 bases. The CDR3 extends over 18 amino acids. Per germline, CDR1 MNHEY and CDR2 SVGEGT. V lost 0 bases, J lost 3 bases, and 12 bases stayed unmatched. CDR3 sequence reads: CASSYSPRVAGDLYEQYV. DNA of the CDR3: TGTGCCAGCAGTTACTCGCCCAGGGTAGCGGGGGACCTCTACGAGCAGTACGTC.

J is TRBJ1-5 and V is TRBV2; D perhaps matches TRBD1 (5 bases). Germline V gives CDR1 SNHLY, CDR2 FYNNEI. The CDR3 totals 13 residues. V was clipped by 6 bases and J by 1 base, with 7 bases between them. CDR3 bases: TGTGCCAGCAGGGGACTGAGCAATCAGCCCCAGCATTTT. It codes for CASRGLSNQPQHF.

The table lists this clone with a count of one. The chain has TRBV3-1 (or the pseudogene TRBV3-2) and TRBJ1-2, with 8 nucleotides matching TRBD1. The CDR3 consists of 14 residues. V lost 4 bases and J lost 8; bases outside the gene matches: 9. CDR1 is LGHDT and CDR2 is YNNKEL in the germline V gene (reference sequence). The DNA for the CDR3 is TGTGCCAGCAGCCCAGACAGGGGCTCACGAGGCTACACCTTC. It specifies CASSPDRGSRGYTF.

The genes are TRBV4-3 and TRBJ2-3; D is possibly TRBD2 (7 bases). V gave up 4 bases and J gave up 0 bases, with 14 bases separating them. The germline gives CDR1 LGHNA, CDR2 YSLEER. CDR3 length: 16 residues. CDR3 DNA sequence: TGCGCCAGCAGCCCAGAAGGCGGGGGCAGCACAGATACGCAGTATTTT. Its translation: CASSPEGGGSTDTQYF.

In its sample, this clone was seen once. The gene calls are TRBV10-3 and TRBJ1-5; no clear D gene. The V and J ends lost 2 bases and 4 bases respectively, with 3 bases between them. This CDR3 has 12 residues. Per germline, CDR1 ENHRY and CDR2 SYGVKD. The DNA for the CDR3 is TGTGCCATCAGTGAGCAGAATCAGCCCCAGCATTTT. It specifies CAISEQNQPQHF.

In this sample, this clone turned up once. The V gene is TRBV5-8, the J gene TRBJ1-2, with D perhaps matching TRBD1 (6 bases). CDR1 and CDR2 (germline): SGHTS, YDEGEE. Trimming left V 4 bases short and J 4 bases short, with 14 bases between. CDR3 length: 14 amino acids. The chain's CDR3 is CASSLQTGIYGYTF. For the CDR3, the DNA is TGTGCCAGCAGCCTCCAGACAGGAATCTATGGCTACACCTTC.

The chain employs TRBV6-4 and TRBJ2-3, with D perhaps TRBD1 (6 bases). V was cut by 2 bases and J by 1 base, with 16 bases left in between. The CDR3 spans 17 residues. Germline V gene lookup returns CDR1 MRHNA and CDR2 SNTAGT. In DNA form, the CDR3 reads TGTGCCAGCAGTGACAGAGGACAGTTAGGGGGCACAGATACGCAGTATTTT. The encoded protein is CASSDRGQLGGTDTQYF.

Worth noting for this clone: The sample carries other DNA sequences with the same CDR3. The CDR3 region has the DNA TGCGCCAGCAGCGCGGGACAGATGAACACTGAAGCTTTCTTT. This encodes CASSAGQMNTEAFF. The chain carries TRBV5-1 and TRBJ1-1; 7 bases agree with TRBD1. The CDR3 extends over 14 amino acids. J was trimmed by 0 bases and V by 4 bases; bases with no gene match: 3. Germline values: CDR1 SGHRS, CDR2 YFSETQ.

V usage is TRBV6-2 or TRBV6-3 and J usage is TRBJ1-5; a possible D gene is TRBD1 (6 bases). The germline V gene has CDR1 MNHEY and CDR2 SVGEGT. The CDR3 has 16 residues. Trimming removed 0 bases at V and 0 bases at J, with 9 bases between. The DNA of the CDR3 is TGTGCCAGCAGTTACTCGGGCAGGGGTAGCAATCAGCCCCAGCATTTT. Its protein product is CASSYSGRGSNQPQHF.

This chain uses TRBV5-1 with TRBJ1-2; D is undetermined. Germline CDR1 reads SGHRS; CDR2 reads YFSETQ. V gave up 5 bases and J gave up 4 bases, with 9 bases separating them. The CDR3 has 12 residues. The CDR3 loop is CASRQVGYGYTF. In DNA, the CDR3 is TGCGCCAGCAGGCAGGTTGGCTATGGCTACACCTTC. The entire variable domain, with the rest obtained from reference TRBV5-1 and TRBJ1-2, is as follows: KAGVTQTPRYLIKTRGQQVTLSCSPISGHRSVSWYQQTPGQGLQFLFEYFSETQRNKGNFPGRFSGRQFSNSRSEMNVSTLELGDSALYLCASRQVGYGYTFGSGTRLTVV.

The chain's CDR3 is CASSRTGSGGYTF. The DNA for the CDR3 is TGTGCCAGCAGCCGCACAGGTTCGGGTGGCTACACCTTC. The chain joins TRBV6-2 or TRBV6-3 to TRBJ1-2, with D perhaps TRBD1 (5 bases). Trimming took 6 bases from V and 7 from J, leaving 15 bases between them. The CDR3 sequence is 13 residues long. CDR1 and CDR2 (germline): MNHEY, SVGEGT.

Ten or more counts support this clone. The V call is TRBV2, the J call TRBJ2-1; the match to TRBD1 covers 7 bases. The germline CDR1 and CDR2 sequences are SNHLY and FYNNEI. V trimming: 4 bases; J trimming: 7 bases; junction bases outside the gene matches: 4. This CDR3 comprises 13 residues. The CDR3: CASSVHRGNEQFF. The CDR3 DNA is TGTGCCAGCAGTGTTCACAGGGGAAATGAGCAGTTCTTC. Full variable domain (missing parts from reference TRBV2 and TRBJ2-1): EPEVTQTPSHQVTQMGQEVILRCVPISNHLYFYWYRQILGQKVEFLVSFYNNEISEKSEIFDDQFSVERPDGSNFTLKIRSTKLEDSAMYFCASSVHRGNEQFFGPGTRLTVL.